The sequence of this TCR beta chain was determined in a study of blood T cell repertoires in COVID-19. Study overall: PBMCs, B-cell-depleted T cells, or T cells provided the cDNA or gDNA that made up the material.

Trimming left V 3 bases short and J 4 bases short, with 19 bases between. Germline V gene data show CDR1 as DFQATT and CDR2 as SNEGSKA (reference sequence). This CDR3 contains 15 residues. Libraries were prepared by immunoSEQ multiplex PCR; TCRdb keeps only in-frame clonotypes and omits some of them. The sample consists of roughly 300,000 clones, about 87% of them appearing once. This chain connects TRBV20-1 to TRBJ2-7; weak D call: TRBD1 (6 bases). Input material: PBMCs or T cells enriched from blood (not recorded which). This TCR was sampled from a woman under 40 who had recovered from COVID-19. The CDR3 nucleotides are TGCAGTGCTAGTCCGACAGGCCACAGCCTTTACGAGCAGTACTTC. This encodes CSASPTGHSLYEQYF.